What follows is one TCR beta chain and its context. The antigen is not known. The sample is drawn from a study of T cells in localized non-small cell lung cancer. Overall study results and limits: In the blood, greater T cell density corresponded to longer overall survival. Sequencing was restricted to one tumor region; therefore, heterogeneity remains possible. Appearances in adjacent lung were noted for a median 57 of the top 100 tumor clones.

The germline V and J ends were trimmed by 4 bases and 7 bases, with 17 bases remaining between them. Germline CDR1 is MDHEN and CDR2 is SYDVKM. The CDR3 extends over 16 amino acids. TCRdb's copy holds only in-frame clones and misses some; the assay was immunoSEQ multiplex PCR. The sample holds 65,000 to 80,000 clones; 84% are singletons and the top ten take roughly 1.4%. The specimen comprised peripheral blood, sampled before any cancer treatment. The sequence was obtained from an older female donor with stage I lung adenocarcinoma. J is TRBJ1-6 and V is TRBV28; no definite D call. This chain's CDR3 is CASSSPGRPGNSPLHF. CDR3 DNA sequence: TGTGCCAGCAGTTCTCCCGGGCGCCCCGGGAATTCACCCCTCCACTTT.